This TCR beta chain was recorded in a study of T cell repertoires in cytomegalovirus infection. Study at large: Shared public TCR beta signatures pointed to both CMV infection and a matching HLA type. Study results and limitations: HLA-C-restricted TCR beta clonotypes specific for CMV led the ex vivo response. Adding up the frequency of public TCR beta families identified people who carried CMV plus the relevant HLA.

One entry per CDR3 protein results from TCRdb running MiXCR on the reads. The sample consists of about 230,000 distinct CDR3 sequences, under 25% of them appearing once. Germline-derived CDR1 and CDR2 are MNHNY and SVGAGI (reference sequence). After removal of 5 bases from V and 3 bases from J, the junction contained 4 bases not matched to a gene. This CDR3 comprises 15 residues. This clonotype was detected a few times. The antigen is undetermined. Source material: CD8+ T cells from PBMCs. This clonotype was sampled from a human donor in good health (CMV status not recorded). Some clones in this sample may be carry-over from other donors' samples. This chain links TRBV6-6 with TRBJ1-4, with 9 nucleotides matching TRBD1. CDR3 coding DNA: TGTGCCAGCAGTAGGCGGGACAGGGCTAATGAAAAACTGTTTTTT. Residues: CASSRRDRANEKLFF.